One sample yielded the 28 T cell receptor beta chains listed below, sequenced in a study of blood T cells in healthy people across ages. The second PCR ran about 6 to 11 cycles with a sample-barcoded 5' primer and J-beta primers. TCRdb fed the 5' RACE reads into MiXCR, producing one record per CDR3 protein. The sample yields under 1,100,000 distinct CDR3 sequences, under 30% seen once. The same data also contributed to another study, on T cells of mothers and their children.

The sequenced sample consisted of blood. These receptors originate from a girl aged 2-10 years in good health.

This clonotype was detected only a few times. V and J are TRBV20-1 and TRBJ1-2; 10 bases fit TRBD1. V lost 1 base and J lost 6; bases outside the gene matches: 5. Germline CDR1 reads DFQATT; CDR2 reads SNEGSKA (reference sequence). This CDR3 has 14 amino acids. The CDR3: CSARVGTGDNGYTF. In nucleotides, the CDR3 is TGCAGTGCTAGAGTCGGGACAGGGGATAATGGCTACACCTTC.

As to this clonotype: A much larger clone lies a single base off, so this may be a read error. The V and J genes are TRBV5-1 and TRBJ2-7; TRBD1 might be the D (5 bases). The CDR3 consists of 14 residues. Germline-derived CDR1 and CDR2 are SGHRS and YFSETQ. This CDR3 is CASNLGQNSYEQYF. CDR3 bases: TGCGCCAGCAACTTGGGGCAGAACTCCTACGAGCAGTACTTC.

The CDR3 DNA follows: TGTGCCAGCAGTGACTCGGGTCTAAACACAGATACGCAGTATTTT. The encoded protein is CASSDSGLNTDTQYF. The V and J genes are TRBV6-4 and TRBJ2-3; D is unresolved. The CDR3 contains 15 residues. In germline, CDR1 is MRHNA, CDR2 SNTAGT. Trimming pared 0 bases from V and 2 bases from J, leaving 9 bases between.

In its sample, this clonotype was seen a few times. This chain links TRBV5-1 with TRBJ2-1; tentative D call: TRBD1 (6 bases). Judging by the DNA end, TRBJ2-7 fits better; the J call may be wrong. The germline CDR1 and CDR2 sequences are SGHRS and YFSETQ. This CDR3 contains 14 residues. In DNA, the CDR3 is TGCGCCAGCAGTCAAGCCGGGACACGGAACGAGCAGTACTTC. This gives the protein CASSQAGTRNEQYF.

There are a few counts of this clonotype. The chain links TRBV7-3 to TRBJ2-5, with D perhaps TRBD2 (5 bases). The J call may be wrong; the DNA end is better matched by TRBJ2-1. Looked up from germline, CDR1 is SGHTA and CDR2 is FQGTGA. The CDR3 runs to 14 residues. The CDR3 region is CASSLAGVQNEQFF. CDR3 DNA sequence: TGTGCCAGCAGCTTGGCCGGGGTACAAAATGAGCAGTTCTTC.

A remark on this clonotype: Mismatch with germline at one junction end may stem from a read error. J is TRBJ1-1 and V is TRBV12-3 or TRBV12-4; D is undetermined. This CDR3 is 13 amino acids long. The CDR3 DNA reads TGTGCCAGCAGTCCGAGCCGGGTCACTGAAGCTTCCTTT. Protein sequence: CASSPSRVTEASF.

This clonotype has ten or more counts. This chain uses TRBV4-1 with TRBJ1-4; 8 bases match TRBD1. The CDR3 is 15 residues long. The V segment lost 1 base and the J segment 6 bases; nucleotides outside the gene matches: 4. Germline CDR1 and CDR2: MGHRA and YSYEKL. CDR3 sequence (DNA): TGCGCCAGCAGCCAAGGCGGGACAGGAGATGAAAAACTGTTTTTT. This encodes CASSQGGTGDEKLFF.

The V and J genes are TRBV27 and TRBJ1-2; D possibly corresponds to TRBD1 (5 bases). Germline V gene lookup returns CDR1 MNHEY and CDR2 SMNVEV (reference sequence). The CDR3 length is 15 residues. Trimming took off 4 bases at V and 5 bases at J, with 17 bases between the two ends. CDR3 residues: CASSSKPGLGYGYTF. The CDR3 nucleotides read TGTGCCAGCAGTTCCAAACCAGGGCTAGGGTATGGCTACACCTTC.

This clonotype has more than one count but fewer than ten. The chain uses TRBV10-3 and TRBJ2-7, with D perhaps TRBD2 (5 bases). The V end lost 3 bases, the J end lost 2 bases, and 20 bases lay between the germline ends. The CDR3 has 17 amino acids. Germline assignment: CDR1 ENHRY and CDR2 SYGVKD. The CDR3 loop is CAISEGNSGYKTYEQYF. CDR3 nucleotides: TGTGCCATCAGTGAAGGGAACAGCGGATACAAAACCTACGAGCAGTACTTC.

This clonotype was found a few times. The chain has TRBV20-1 and TRBJ2-4, with a tentative D call TRBD2 (5 bases). CDR3 length: 14 amino acids. The V gene lost 4 bases and the J gene lost 0 bases, with 10 bases spanning the gap. Germline V gene lookup returns CDR1 DFQATT and CDR2 SNEGSKA (reference sequence). The CDR3 DNA reads TGCAGTGCTACTTTGGCGGGAGCCAAAAACATTCAGTACTTC. Residues: CSATLAGAKNIQYF.

The J gene is TRBJ2-2, the V gene TRBV27; D is ambiguous. Between the trimmed V and J ends, which lost 5 bases and 7 bases, there was a span of 11 bases. The germline gives CDR1 MNHEY, CDR2 SMNVEV (reference sequence). This CDR3 spans 13 amino acids. This CDR3 reads CASSPHLGGELFF. The DNA for the CDR3 is TGTGCCAGCAGTCCGCACCTGGGCGGGGAGCTGTTTTTT.

This clonotype was observed a handful of times. The chain is built from TRBV29-1 and TRBJ2-7; 11 bases fit TRBD2. This CDR3 has 16 residues. V lost 0 bases, J lost 2 bases, and 6 bases stayed unmatched. Germline-derived CDR1 and CDR2 are SQVTM and ANQGSEA. In DNA form, the CDR3 reads TGCAGCGTTGAAGATTCCCGACTAGCGGGAACCTACGAGCAGTACTTC. Residues: CSVEDSRLAGTYEQYF.

This chain connects TRBV6-6 to TRBJ2-5, with D tentatively TRBD2 (6 bases). The J call may not be correct, given that the DNA end is closer to TRBJ2-7. The V gene's germline CDR1 is MNHNY and CDR2 SVGAGI (reference sequence). CDR3 size: 15 residues. CDR3 DNA: TGTGCCAGCAGTTACGGTCCCGGGGGCTCCTACGAGCAGTACTTC. Amino acids: CASSYGPGGSYEQYF.

The chain carries TRBV2 and TRBJ1-1; D remains ambiguous. This CDR3 contains 15 residues. V dropped 2 bases and J dropped 0 bases, with 10 bases sitting between them. CDR1 is SNHLY, CDR2 FYNNEI, per germline. The CDR3 region is CASSEYQRVNTEAFF. The DNA for the CDR3 is TGTGCCAGCAGTGAATATCAACGCGTGAACACTGAAGCTTTCTTT.

The chain carries TRBV6-5 and TRBJ2-5; the match to TRBD1 covers 9 bases. Germline CDR1 is MNHEY and CDR2 is SVGAGI. CDR3 length: 15 amino acids. V dropped 6 bases and J dropped 2; count of bases not matched to a gene: 7. This CDR3 reads CASSDPGQGQETQYF. The CDR3 DNA reads TGTGCCAGCAGCGACCCCGGACAGGGGCAAGAGACCCAGTACTTC.

The chain carries TRBV2 and TRBJ1-1, with D tentatively TRBD1 (5 bases). The ends were cut back, 8 bases at V and 1 base at J, with 14 bases in the middle. Germline CDR1 reads SNHLY; CDR2 reads FYNNEI. This CDR3 contains 14 residues. The CDR3 is CASDPGDENTEAFF. As DNA, the CDR3 is TGTGCCAGCGACCCCGGGGACGAGAACACTGAAGCTTTCTTT.

The chain uses TRBV7-2 and TRBJ2-4; a weak D match, TRBD1 (5 bases). Trimming cost V 1 base and J 6 bases, with 19 bases left between them. The CDR3 is 17 amino acids. CDR1 is SGHTA and CDR2 is FQGNSA in the germline V gene. CDR3 DNA: TGTGCCAGCAGCTTAGGCGCCATGACAGCCATGTTAAACATTCAGTACTTC. Translation gives CASSLGAMTAMLNIQYF.

The CDR3 loop reads CSARGLRLADSYEQYF. DNA of the CDR3: TGCAGTGCTAGAGGACTTCGACTAGCGGACTCCTACGAGCAGTACTTC. The chain has TRBV20-1 and TRBJ2-7; the match to TRBD2 covers 9 bases. The V gene's germline CDR1 is DFQATT and CDR2 SNEGSKA (reference sequence). J lost 0 bases, V lost 1 base, and 7 bases had no gene match. The length of the CDR3 is 16 residues.

This clonotype was seen a few times. The chain uses TRBV20-1 and TRBJ2-5; 7 bases match TRBD2. The J call may be incorrect, as the DNA end agrees better with TRBJ2-1. Germline V gene data show CDR1 as DFQATT and CDR2 as SNEGSKA (reference sequence). CDR3 length: 14 amino acids. The CDR3 DNA reads as TGCAGTGCTCTCAGCGGGGCAAGGCACAATGAGCAGTTCTTC. This gives the protein CSALSGARHNEQFF.

This clonotype was counted many times. V gene TRBV18 combines with J gene TRBJ1-5; TRBD1 aligns across 7 bases. Germline trimming cut 3 bases from V and 3 bases from J; bases unmatched to any gene: 8. The germline V gene has CDR1 KGHSH and CDR2 LQKENI. CDR3 length: 16 residues. This CDR3 reads CASSPNAGTDNQPQHF. CDR3 DNA sequence: TGTGCCAGCTCACCCAATGCCGGGACAGACAATCAGCCCCAGCATTTT.

This clonotype was found a few times. The chain couples TRBV18 to TRBJ2-7; D possibly corresponds to TRBD2 (5 bases). The V and J ends lost 1 base and 4 bases respectively, with 11 bases between them. Per germline, CDR1 KGHSH and CDR2 LQKENI. The CDR3 runs to 14 residues. The chain's CDR3 is CASSPRRGEYEQYF. Written as DNA, the CDR3 is TGTGCCAGCTCACCACGTCGGGGAGAGTACGAGCAGTACTTC.

The chain combines TRBV13 with TRBJ2-3; weak D call: TRBD2 (5 bases). Trimming took 5 bases from V and 0 from J, leaving 9 bases between them. Looked up from germline, CDR1 is PRHDT and CDR2 is FYEKMQ (reference sequence). This CDR3 contains 14 residues. The CDR3 is CASSVRASTDTQYF. The DNA of the CDR3 is TGTGCCAGCAGCGTGAGGGCCAGCACAGATACGCAGTATTTT.

The table lists this clonotype with a few counts. The gene calls are TRBV6-1 and TRBJ1-2; D possibly corresponds to TRBD1 (6 bases). The CDR3 consists of 13 residues. Trimming pared 4 bases from V and 0 bases from J, leaving 6 bases between. CDR1 is MNHNS and CDR2 is SASEGT in the germline V gene. The CDR3 reads CASSAGANYGYTF. CDR3 sequence (DNA): TGTGCCAGCAGTGCAGGGGCTAACTATGGCTACACCTTC.

The chain joins TRBV6-5 to TRBJ1-2, with a possible D match to TRBD1 (5 bases). The germline V gene has CDR1 MNHEY and CDR2 SVGAGI. V was trimmed by 0 bases and J by 4 bases, leaving 15 bases between them. The CDR3 is 16 residues long. The CDR3 sequence is CASSYSTLGGSYGYTF. CDR3 nucleotides: TGTGCCAGCAGTTACTCGACCCTCGGGGGAAGCTATGGCTACACCTTC.

This clonotype was detected only a few times. The chain recombines TRBV11-2 with TRBJ2-1; D unclear. The CDR3 has 13 amino acids. V shed 0 bases and J shed 12 bases, with 12 bases lying between them. Germline V gene lookup returns CDR1 SGHAT and CDR2 FQNNGV. The CDR3 DNA follows: TGTGCCAGCAGCTTAGAGCAGGCCGTCTGGCAGTTCTTC. Translated, it gives CASSLEQAVWQFF.

Only a few counts were recorded for this clonotype. The gene calls are TRBV5-1 and TRBJ2-7; 8 bases are a match to TRBD2. There are 15 residues in the CDR3. Germline CDR1 SGHRS, CDR2 YFSETQ. J was trimmed by 1 base and V by 4 bases; bases with no gene match: 7. The DNA of the CDR3 is TGCGCCAGCAGCCCCATGCTAGCGGGTTCCTACGAGCAGTACTTC. It is translated as CASSPMLAGSYEQYF.

The sample holds a few counts of this clonotype. This rearrangement joins TRBV6-1 to TRBJ1-2, with D possibly being TRBD1 (5 bases). Trimming left V 9 bases short and J 8 bases short, with 16 bases between. CDR3 size: 12 residues. CDR1 MNHNS and CDR2 SASEGT come from the germline V gene. The CDR3 DNA sequence: TGTGCCAGTTTGGCAGGGTCCCACGGCTACACCTTC. This encodes CASLAGSHGYTF.

In this sample, this clonotype turned up a few times. The CDR3 loop reads CASSLNRGYEQFF. The CDR3 DNA is TGTGCCAGCAGCTTAAACAGGGGTTATGAGCAGTTCTTC. The chain employs TRBV5-4 and TRBJ2-1, with 7 bases aligning to TRBD1. V shed 2 bases, J shed 8 bases, and the junction held 4 bases outside the gene matches. Per germline, CDR1 SGHNT and CDR2 YYREEE (reference sequence). The CDR3 has 13 amino acids. Looking up the rest from reference TRBV5-4 and TRBJ2-1 gives the full variable domain: ETGVTQSPTHLIKTRGQQVTLRCSSQSGHNTVSWYQQALGQGPQFIFQYYREEENGRGNFPPRFSGLQFPNYSSELNVNALELDDSALYLCASSLNRGYEQFFGPGTRLTVL.